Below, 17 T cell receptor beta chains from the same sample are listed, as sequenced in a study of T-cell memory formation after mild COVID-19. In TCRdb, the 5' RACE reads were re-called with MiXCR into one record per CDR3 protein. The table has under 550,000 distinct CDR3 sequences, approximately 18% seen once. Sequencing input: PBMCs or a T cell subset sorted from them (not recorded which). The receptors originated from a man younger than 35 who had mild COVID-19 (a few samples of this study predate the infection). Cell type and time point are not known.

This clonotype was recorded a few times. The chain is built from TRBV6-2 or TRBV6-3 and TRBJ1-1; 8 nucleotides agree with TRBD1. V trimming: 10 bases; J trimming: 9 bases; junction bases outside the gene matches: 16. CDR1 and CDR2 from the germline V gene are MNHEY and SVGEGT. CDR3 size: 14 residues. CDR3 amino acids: CATFRWQGAEKAFF. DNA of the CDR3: TGTGCCACCTTCAGGTGGCAGGGGGCGGAAAAAGCTTTCTTT.

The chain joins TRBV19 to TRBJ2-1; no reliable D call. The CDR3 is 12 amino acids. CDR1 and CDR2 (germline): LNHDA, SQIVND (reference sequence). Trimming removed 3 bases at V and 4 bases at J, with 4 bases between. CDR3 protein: CASSIPYNEQFF. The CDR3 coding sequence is TGTGCCAGTAGTATTCCGTACAATGAGCAGTTCTTC.

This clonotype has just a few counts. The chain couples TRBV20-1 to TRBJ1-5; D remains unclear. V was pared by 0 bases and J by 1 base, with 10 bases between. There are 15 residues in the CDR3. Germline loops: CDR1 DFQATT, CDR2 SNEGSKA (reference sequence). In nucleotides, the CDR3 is TGCAGTGCTAGAGATCCGGTCAGGAGCAATCAGCCCCAGCATTTT. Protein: CSARDPVRSNQPQHF.

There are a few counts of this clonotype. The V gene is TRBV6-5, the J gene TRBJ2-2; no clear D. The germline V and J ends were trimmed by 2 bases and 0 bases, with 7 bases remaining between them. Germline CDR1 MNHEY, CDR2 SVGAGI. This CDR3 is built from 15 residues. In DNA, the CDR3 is TGTGCCAGCAGTTACCCCGCAGCGAACACCGGGGAGCTGTTTTTT. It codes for CASSYPAANTGELFF.

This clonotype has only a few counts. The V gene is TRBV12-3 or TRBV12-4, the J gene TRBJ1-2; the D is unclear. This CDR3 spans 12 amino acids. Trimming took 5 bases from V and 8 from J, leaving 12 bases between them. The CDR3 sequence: CASSDRWVGYTF. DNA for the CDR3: TGTGCCAGCAGTGATAGGTGGGTCGGCTACACCTTC.

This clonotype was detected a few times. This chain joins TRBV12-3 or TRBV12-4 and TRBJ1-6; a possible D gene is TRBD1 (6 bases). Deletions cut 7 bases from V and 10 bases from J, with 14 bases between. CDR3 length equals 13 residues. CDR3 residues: CASTLQGNSPLHF. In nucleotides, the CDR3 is TGTGCCAGCACCCTTCAGGGGAACTCACCCCTCCACTTT.

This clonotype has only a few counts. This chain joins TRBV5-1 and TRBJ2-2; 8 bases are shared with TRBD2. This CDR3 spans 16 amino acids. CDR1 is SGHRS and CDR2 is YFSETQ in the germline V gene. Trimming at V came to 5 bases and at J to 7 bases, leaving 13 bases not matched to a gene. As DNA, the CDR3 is TGCGCCAGCAGACCGCCGACGGGGGCGGGAGGCGGGGAGCTGTTTTTT. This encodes CASRPPTGAGGGELFF.

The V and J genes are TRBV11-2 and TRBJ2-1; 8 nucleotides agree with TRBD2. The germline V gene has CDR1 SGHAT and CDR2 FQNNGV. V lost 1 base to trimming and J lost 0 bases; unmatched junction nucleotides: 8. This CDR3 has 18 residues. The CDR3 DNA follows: TGTGCCAGCAGCTTAGTTGGCGGGGGGCACCGCTCCTACAATGAGCAGTTCTTC. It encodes CASSLVGGGHRSYNEQFF.

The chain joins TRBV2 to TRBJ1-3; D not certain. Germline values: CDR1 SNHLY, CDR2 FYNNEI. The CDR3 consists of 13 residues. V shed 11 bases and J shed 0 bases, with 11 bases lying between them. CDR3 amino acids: CAAGGFSGNTIYF. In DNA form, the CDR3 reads TGTGCCGCAGGAGGGTTCTCTGGAAACACCATATATTTT.

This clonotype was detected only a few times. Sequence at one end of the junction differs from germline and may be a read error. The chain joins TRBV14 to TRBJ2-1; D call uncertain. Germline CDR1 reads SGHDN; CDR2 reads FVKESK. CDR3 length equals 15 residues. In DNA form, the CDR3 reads TGTGCCAGCAGCCCAAATAGCCCCTCCCACAATGAGCAGTTCTTC. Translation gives CASSPNSPSHNEQFF.

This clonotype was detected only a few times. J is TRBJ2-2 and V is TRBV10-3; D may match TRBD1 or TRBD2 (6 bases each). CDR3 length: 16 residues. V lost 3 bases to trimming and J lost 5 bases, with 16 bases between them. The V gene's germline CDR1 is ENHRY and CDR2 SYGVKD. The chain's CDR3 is CAISEFSRGQTGELFF. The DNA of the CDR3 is TGTGCCATCAGTGAATTTAGCCGGGGGCAGACCGGGGAGCTGTTTTTT.

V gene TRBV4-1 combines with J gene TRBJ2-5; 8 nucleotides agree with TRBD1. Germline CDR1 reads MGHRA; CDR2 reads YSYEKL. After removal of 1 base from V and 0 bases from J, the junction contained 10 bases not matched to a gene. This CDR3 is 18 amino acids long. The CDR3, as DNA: TGCGCCAGCAGCCAAGCGGGACCCGGGACAGGATACCAAGAGACCCAGTACTTC. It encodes CASSQAGPGTGYQETQYF.

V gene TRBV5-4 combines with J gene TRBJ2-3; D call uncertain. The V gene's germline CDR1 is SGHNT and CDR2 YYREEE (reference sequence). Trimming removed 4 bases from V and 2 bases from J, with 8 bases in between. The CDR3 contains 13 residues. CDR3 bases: TGTGCCAGCAGCCATTCAGACACAGATACGCAGTATTTT. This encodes CASSHSDTDTQYF.

CDR3 loop: CATSREGQGEYEQYV. The CDR3 nucleotides read TGTGCCACCAGCAGAGAGGGGCAGGGTGAATACGAGCAGTACGTC. The chain recombines TRBV15 with TRBJ2-7, with D perhaps TRBD1 (5 bases). Per the germline V gene, CDR1 is LNHNV and CDR2 is YYDKDF (reference sequence). The CDR3 is made up of 15 amino acids. With 0 bases removed from V and 4 bases from J, the gap between germline ends came to 13 bases.

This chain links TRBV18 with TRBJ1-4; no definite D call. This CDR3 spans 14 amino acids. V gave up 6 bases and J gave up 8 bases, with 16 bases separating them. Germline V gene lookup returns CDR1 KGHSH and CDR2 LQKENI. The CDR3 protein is CASSPRGIEEKLFF. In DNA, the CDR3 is TGTGCCAGCTCCCCGCGCGGGATAGAAGAAAAACTGTTTTTT.

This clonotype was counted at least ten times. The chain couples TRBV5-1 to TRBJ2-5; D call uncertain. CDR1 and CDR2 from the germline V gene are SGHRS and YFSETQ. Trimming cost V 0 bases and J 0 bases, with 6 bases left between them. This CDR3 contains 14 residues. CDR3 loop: CASSLESNQETQYF. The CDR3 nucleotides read TGCGCCAGCAGCTTGGAGTCCAACCAAGAGACCCAGTACTTC.

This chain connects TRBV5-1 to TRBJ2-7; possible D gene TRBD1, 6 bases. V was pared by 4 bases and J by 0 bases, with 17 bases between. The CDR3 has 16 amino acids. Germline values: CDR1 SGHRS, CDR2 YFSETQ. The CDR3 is CASSAGRQVSSYEQYF. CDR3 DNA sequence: TGCGCCAGCAGCGCCGGTAGACAGGTGAGCTCCTACGAGCAGTACTTC.